This T cell receptor beta chain is drawn from a study of Graves' ophthalmopathy and Graves' hyperthyroidism. Study-wide context: Peripheral blood was gathered at first diagnosis, ahead of any treatment whatsoever. The study's findings and limits: The authors also found most expanded thyroid clonotypes above 0.001 frequency in blood.

Germline V gene data show CDR1 as MNHEY and CDR2 as SVGAGI. With 2 bases removed from V and 3 bases from J, the gap between germline ends came to 19 bases. This CDR3 has 17 residues. This clonotype was seen repeatedly, ten times or more. The target antigen is unknown. Ophthalmopathy cases showed moderate-to-severe activity, scoring CAS ≥3 and NOSPECS ≥4, with duration under 3 months. Uncontrolled infections, pregnancy, lactation or other autoimmune diseases led to patient exclusion. RNA transcripts were the source from which TCR beta CDR3 regions were amplified. The first round was an RT-PCR with HTBI primers, and the second round was a multiplex PCR. TCRdb re-called the multiplex PCR reads with MiXCR, one entry per CDR3 protein. The data show about 160,000 distinct CDR3 sequences, 30% to 45% seen once.

This chain joins TRBV6-5 and TRBJ1-2; no reliable D call. Sequencing was carried out using peripheral blood. This sequence originates from a middle-aged woman with Graves' ophthalmopathy. CDR3 region: CASSYTLAGGWDYGYTF. The CDR3 DNA reads TGTGCCAGCAGTTACACCCTAGCCGGTGGTTGGGACTATGGCTACACCTTC.